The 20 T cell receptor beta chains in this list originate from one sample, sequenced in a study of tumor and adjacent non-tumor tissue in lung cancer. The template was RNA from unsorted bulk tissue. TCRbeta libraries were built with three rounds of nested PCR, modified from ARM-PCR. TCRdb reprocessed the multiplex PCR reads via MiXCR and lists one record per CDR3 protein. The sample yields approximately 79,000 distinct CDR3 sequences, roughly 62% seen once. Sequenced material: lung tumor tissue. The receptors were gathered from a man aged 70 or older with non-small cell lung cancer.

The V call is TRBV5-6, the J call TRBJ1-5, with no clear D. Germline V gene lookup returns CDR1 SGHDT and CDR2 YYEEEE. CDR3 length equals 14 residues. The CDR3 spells CVTRWRGHVGPQHF. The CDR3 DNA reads TGTGTCACCAGATGGAGAGGCCACGTAGGGCCCCAGCATTTT.

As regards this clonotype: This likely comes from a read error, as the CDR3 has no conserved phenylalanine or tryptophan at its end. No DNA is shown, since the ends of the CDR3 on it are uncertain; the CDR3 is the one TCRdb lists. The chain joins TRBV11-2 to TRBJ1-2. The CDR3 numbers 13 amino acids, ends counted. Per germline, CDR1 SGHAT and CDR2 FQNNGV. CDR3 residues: CASSADTYYGYAL.

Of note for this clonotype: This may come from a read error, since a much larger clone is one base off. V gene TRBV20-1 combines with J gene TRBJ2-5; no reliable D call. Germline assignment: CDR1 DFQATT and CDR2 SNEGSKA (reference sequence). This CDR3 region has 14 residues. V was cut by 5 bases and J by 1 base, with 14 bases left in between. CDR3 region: CSAASVGFQETQYF. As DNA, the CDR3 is TGCAGTGCTGCCTCCGTTGGGTTCCAAGAGACCCAGTACTTC.

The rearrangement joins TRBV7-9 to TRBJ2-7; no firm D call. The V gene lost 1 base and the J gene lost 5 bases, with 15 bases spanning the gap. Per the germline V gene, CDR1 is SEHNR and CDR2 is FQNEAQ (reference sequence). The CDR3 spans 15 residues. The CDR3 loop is CASSLGARSFHEQYF. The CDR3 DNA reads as TGTGCCAGCAGCTTAGGAGCCAGGAGCTTCCACGAGCAGTACTTC. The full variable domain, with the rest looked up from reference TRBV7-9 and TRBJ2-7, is DTGVSQNPRHKITKRGQNVTFRCDPISEHNRLYWYRQTLGQGPEFLTYFQNEAQLEKSRLLSDRFSAERPKGSFSTLEIQRTEQGDSAMYLCASSLGARSFHEQYFGPGTRLTVT.

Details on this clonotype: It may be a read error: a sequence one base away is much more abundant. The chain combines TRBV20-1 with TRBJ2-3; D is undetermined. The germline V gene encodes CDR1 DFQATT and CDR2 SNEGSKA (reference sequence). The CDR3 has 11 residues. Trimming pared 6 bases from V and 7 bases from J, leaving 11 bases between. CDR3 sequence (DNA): TGCAGTGCAAAACAGTGGAATACGCAGTATTTT. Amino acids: CSAKQWNTQYF.

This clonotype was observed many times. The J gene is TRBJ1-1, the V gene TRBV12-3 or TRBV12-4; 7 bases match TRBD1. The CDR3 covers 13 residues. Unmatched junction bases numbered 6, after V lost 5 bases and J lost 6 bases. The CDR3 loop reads CASSPTGSAEAFF. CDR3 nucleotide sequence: TGTGCCAGCAGTCCGACAGGGAGCGCTGAAGCTTTCTTT.

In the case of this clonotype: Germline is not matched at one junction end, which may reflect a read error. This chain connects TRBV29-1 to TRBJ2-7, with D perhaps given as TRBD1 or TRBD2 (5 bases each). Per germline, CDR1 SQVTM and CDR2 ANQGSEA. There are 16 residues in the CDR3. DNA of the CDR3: TGCAGCGCTGAAGCCCTGGGACGCTTTAGCTCCTACGAGCAGTACTTC. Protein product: CSAEALGRFSSYEQYF.

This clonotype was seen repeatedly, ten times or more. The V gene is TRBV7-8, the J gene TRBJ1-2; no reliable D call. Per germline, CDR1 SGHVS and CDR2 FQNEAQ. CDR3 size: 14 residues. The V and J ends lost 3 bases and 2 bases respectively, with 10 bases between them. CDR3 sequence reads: CASSLSLRNYGYTF. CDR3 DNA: TGTGCCAGCAGCTTGTCCCTCAGGAACTATGGCTACACCTTC.

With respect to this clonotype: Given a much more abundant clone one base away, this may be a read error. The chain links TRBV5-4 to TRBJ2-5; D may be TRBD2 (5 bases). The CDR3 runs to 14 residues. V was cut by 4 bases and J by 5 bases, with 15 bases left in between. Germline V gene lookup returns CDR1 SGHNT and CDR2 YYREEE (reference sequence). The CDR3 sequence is CASSPRSGTETQYF. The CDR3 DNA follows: TGTGCCAGCAGCCCCCGATCGGGAACGGAGACCCAGTACTTC.

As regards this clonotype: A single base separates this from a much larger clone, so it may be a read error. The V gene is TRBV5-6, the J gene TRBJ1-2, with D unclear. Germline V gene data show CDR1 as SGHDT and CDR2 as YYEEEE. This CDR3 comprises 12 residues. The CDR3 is CATSLFEESYTF. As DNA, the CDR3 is TGTGCCACCAGCTTATTCGAGGAAAGCTACACCTTC.

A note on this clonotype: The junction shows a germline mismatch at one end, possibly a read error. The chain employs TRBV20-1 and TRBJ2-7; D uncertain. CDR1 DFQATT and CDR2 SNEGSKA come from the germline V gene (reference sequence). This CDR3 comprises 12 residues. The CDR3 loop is CSARVTAYQHYF. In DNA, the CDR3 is TGCAGTGCCCGGGTCACTGCCTACCAGCACTACTTC.

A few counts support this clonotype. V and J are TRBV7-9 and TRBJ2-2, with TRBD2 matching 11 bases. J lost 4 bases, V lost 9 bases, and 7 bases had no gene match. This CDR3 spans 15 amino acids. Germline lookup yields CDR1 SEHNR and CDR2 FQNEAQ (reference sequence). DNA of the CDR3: TGTGCCAGTCGGTCTAGCGGGAGGAGCACCGGGGAGCTGTTTTTT. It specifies CASRSSGRSTGELFF.

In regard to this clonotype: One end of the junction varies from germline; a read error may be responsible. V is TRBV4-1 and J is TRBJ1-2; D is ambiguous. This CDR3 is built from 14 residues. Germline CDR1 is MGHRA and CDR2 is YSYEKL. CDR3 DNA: TGCGCCAGCAGTCAATATCGGCCGGGCGGAGGCTACGCCTTC. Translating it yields CASSQYRPGGGYAF.

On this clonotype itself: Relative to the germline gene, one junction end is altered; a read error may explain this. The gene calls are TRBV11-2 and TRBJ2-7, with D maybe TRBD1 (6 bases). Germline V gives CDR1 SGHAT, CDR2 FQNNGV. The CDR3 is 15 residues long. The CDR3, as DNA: TGTGCCAGCATCATTACAGGGTTCGGTGTCTACGAGCGGTACTTC. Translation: CASIITGFGVYERYF.

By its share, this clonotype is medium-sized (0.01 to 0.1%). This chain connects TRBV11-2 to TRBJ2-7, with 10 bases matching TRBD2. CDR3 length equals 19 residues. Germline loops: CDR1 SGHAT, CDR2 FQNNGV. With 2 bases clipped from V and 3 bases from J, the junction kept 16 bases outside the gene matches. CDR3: CASSLRPGASGSRYYEQYF. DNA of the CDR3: TGTGCCAGCAGCTTACGCCCGGGGGCTAGCGGGAGTAGGTACTACGAGCAGTACTTC.

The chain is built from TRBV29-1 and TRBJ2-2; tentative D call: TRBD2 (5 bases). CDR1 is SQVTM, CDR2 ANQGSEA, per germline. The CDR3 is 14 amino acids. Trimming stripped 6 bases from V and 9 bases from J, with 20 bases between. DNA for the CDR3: TGCAGCGTCCCTCGGGAAGGGTACCTCAGGGAGCTGTTTTTT. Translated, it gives CSVPREGYLRELFF.

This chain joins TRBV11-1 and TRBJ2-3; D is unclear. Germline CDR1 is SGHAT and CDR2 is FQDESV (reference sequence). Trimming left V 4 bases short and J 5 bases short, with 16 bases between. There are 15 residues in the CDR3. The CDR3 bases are TGTGCCAGCAGCTCCAGGCTGAGCAGGAGAGATACGCAGTATTTT. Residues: CASSSRLSRRDTQYF.

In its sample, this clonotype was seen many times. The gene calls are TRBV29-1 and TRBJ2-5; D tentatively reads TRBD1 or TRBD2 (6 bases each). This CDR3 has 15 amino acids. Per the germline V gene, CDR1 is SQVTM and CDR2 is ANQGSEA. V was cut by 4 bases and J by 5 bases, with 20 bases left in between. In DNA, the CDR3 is TGCAGCGTTGGGGAACCACGGGGGCTATTGGAGACCCAGTACTTC. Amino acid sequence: CSVGEPRGLLETQYF.

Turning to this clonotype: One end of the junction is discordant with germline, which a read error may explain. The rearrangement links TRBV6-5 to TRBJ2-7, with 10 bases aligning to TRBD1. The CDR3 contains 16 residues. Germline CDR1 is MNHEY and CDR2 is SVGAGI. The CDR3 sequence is CVSSLLPGTGAYEQYF. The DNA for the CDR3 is TGTGTCAGCAGTTTACTACCTGGGACAGGGGCCTACGAGCAGTACTTC.

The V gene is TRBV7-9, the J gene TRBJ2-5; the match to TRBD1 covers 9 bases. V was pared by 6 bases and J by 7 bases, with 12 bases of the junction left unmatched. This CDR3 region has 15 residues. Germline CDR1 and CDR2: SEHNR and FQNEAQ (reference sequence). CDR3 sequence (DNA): TGTGCCAGCAGAGTAACAGGGGGCCAACAATGGACCCAGTACTTC. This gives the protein CASRVTGGQQWTQYF.